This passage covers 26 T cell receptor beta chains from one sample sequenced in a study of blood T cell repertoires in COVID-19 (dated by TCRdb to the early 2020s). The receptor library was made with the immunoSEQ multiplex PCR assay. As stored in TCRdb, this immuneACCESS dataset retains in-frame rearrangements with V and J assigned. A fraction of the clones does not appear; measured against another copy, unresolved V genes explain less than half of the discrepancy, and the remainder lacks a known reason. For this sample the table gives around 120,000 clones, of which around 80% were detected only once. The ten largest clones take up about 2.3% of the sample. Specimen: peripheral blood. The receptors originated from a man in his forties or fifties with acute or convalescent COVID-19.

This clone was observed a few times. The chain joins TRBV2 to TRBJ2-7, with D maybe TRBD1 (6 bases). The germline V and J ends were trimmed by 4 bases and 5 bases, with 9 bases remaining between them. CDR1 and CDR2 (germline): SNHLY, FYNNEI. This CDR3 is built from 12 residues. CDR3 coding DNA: TGTGCCAGCAGTGCGGACAGCCACGAGCAGTACTTC. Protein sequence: CASSADSHEQYF.

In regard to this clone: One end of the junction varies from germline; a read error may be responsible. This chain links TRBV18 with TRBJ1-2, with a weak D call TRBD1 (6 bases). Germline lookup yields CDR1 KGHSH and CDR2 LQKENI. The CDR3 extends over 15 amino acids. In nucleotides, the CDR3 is TGTGCCAGCTCAGCACCCAACACAGGGAACTATGGCTACACCTTC. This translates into CASSAPNTGNYGYTF.

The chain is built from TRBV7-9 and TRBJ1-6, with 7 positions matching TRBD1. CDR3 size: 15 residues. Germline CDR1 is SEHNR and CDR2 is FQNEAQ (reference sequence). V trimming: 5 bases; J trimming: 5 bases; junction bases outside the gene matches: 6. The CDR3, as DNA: TGTGCCAGCAGCCCCGGGACAGTTCATAATTCACCCCTCCACTTT. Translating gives CASSPGTVHNSPLHF.

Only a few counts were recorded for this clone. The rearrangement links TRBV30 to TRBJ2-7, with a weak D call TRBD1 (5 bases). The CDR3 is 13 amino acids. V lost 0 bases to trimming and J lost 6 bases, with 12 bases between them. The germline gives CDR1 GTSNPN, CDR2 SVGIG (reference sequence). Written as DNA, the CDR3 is TGTGCCTGGAGTGTACGACAGAACTCCGAGCAGTACTTC. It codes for CAWSVRQNSEQYF. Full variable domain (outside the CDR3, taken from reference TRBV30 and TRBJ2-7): SQTIHQWPATLVQPVGSPLSLECTVEGTSNPNLYWYRQAAGRGLQLLFYSVGIGQISSEVPQNLSASRPQDRQFILSSKKLLLSDSGFYLCAWSVRQNSEQYFGPGTRLTVT.

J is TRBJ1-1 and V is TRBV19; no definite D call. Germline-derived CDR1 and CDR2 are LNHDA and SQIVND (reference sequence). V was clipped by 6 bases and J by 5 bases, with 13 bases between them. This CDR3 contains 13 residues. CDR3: CASSSRLQTEAFF. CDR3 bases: TGTGCCAGTAGCTCCCGATTACAGACTGAAGCTTTCTTT.

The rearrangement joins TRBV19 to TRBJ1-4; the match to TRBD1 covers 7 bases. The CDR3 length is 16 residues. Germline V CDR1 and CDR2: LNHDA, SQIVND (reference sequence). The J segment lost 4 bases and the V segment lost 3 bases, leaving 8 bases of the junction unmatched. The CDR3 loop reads CASSIEGARNNEKLFF. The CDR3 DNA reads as TGTGCCAGTAGTATTGAGGGGGCGCGGAATAATGAAAAACTGTTTTTT. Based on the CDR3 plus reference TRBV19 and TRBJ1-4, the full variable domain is DGGITQSPKYLFRKEGQNVTLSCEQNLNHDAMYWYRQDPGQGLRLIYYSQIVNDFQKGDIAEGYSVSREKKESFPLTVTSAQKNPTAFYLCASSIEGARNNEKLFFGSGTQLSVL.

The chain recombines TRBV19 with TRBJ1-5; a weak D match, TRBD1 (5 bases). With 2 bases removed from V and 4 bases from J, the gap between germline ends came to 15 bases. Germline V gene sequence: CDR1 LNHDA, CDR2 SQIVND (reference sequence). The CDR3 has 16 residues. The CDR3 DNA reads TGTGCCAGTAGTATATACAGGCTTGAAGAAAATCAGCCCCAGCATTTT. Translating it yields CASSIYRLEENQPQHF.

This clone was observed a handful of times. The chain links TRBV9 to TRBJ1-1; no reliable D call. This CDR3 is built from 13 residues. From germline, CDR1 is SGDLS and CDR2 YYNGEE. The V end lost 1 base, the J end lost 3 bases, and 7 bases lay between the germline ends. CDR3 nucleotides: TGTGCCAGCAGCGTAATCACGGACACTGAAGCTTTCTTT. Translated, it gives CASSVITDTEAFF.

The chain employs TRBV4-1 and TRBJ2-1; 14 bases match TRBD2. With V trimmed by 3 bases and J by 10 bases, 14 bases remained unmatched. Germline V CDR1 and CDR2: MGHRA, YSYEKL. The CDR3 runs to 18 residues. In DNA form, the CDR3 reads TGCGCCAGCAGCCAGGAACCGCCGGGACTAGCGGGAGTAAACGAGCAGTTCTTC. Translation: CASSQEPPGLAGVNEQFF.

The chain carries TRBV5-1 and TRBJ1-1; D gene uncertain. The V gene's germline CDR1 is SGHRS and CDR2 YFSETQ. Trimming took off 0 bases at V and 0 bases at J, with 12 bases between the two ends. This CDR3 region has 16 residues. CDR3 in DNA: TGCGCCAGCAGCTTGGCCGAGGGTTCCATGAACACTGAAGCTTTCTTT. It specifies CASSLAEGSMNTEAFF.

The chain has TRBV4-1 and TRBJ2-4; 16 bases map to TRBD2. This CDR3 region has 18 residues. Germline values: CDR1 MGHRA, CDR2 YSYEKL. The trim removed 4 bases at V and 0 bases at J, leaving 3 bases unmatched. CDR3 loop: CASSPGLAGGIAKNIQYF. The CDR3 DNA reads TGCGCCAGCAGCCCGGGACTAGCGGGGGGGATAGCCAAAAACATTCAGTACTTC.

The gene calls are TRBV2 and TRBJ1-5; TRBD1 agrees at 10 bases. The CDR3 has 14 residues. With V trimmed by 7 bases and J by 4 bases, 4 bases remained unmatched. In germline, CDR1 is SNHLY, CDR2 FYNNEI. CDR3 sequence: CASNPGQGNQPQHF. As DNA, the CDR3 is TGTGCCAGCAACCCGGGACAGGGGAATCAGCCCCAGCATTTT.

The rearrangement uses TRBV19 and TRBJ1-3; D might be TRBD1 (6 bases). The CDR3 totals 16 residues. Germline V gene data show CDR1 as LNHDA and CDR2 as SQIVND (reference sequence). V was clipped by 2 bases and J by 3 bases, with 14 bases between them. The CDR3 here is CASSISRRGDGNTIYF. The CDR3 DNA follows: TGTGCCAGTAGTATAAGTCGCAGGGGCGATGGAAACACCATATATTTT.

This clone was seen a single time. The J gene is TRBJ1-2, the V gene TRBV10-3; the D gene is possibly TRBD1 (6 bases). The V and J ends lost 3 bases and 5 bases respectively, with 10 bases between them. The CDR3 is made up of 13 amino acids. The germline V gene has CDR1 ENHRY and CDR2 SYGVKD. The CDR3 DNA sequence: TGTGCCATCAGTGAACTCGGACAGTATGGCTACACCTTC. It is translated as CAISELGQYGYTF.

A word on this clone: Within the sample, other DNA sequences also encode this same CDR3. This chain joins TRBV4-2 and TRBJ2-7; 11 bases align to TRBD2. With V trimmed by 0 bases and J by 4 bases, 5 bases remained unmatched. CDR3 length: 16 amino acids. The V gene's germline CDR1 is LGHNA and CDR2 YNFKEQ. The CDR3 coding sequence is TGTGCCAGCAGCCAAGACCGACTAGCGGGATCATACGAGCAGTACTTC. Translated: CASSQDRLAGSYEQYF.

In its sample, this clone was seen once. Here the CDR3 DNA reads TGTGCCAGCAGCGTAGGAACAGGGCTCCACGAGCAGTACTTC. Its translation: CASSVGTGLHEQYF. The V and J genes are TRBV9 and TRBJ2-7; possible D gene TRBD1, 6 bases. V lost 0 bases to trimming and J lost 5 bases, with 12 bases between them. Germline V gives CDR1 SGDLS, CDR2 YYNGEE. CDR3 length: 14 residues. The full variable domain, with the rest looked up from reference TRBV9 and TRBJ2-7, is DSGVTQTPKHLITATGQRVTLRCSPRSGDLSVYWYQQSLDQGLQFLIQYYNGEERAKGNILERFSAQQFPDLHSELNLSSLELGDSALYFCASSVGTGLHEQYFGPGTRLTVT.

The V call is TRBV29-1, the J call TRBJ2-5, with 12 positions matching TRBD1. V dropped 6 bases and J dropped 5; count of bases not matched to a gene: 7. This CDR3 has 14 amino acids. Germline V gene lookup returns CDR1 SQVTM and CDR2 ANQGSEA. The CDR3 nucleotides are TGCAGCGTGGCCGGGACAGGGGGCCAGGAGACCCAGTACTTC. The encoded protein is CSVAGTGGQETQYF.

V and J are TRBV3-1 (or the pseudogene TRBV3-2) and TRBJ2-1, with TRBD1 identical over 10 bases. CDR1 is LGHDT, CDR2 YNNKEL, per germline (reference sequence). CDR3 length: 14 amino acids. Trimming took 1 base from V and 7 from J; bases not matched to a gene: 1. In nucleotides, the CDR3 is TGTGCCAGCAGCCAAGGGACAGGGGGAAATGAGCAGTTCTTC. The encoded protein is CASSQGTGGNEQFF.

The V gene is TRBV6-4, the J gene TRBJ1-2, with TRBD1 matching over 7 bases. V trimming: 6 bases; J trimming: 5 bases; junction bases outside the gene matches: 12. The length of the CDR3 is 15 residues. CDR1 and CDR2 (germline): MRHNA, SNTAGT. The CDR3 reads CASRLHSTGVYGYTF. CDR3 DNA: TGTGCCAGCAGGCTTCACTCAACAGGGGTGTATGGCTACACCTTC.

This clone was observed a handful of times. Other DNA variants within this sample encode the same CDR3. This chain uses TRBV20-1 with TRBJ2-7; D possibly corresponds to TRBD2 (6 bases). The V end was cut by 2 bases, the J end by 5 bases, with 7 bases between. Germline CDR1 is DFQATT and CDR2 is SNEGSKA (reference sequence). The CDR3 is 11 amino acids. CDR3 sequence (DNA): TGCAGTGCTAGAAGCGGGCACGAGCAGTACTTC. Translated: CSARSGHEQYF.

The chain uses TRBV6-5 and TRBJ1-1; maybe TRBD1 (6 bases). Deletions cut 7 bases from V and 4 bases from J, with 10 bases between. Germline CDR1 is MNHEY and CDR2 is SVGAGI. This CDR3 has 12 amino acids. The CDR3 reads CASNPGATEAFF. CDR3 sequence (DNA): TGTGCCAGCAATCCAGGGGCCACTGAAGCTTTCTTT.

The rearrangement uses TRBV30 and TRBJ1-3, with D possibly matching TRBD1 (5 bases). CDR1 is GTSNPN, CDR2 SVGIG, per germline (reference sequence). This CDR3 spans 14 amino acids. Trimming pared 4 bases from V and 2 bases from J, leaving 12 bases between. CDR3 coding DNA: TGTGCCTGGATAGGAGGGGATCCTGGAAACACCATATATTTT. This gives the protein CAWIGGDPGNTIYF.

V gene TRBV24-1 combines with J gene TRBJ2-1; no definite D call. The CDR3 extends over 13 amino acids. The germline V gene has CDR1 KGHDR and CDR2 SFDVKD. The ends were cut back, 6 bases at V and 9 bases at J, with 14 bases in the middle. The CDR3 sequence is CATSLVEWSEQFF. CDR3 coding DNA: TGTGCCACCAGTCTAGTAGAGTGGAGTGAGCAGTTCTTC.

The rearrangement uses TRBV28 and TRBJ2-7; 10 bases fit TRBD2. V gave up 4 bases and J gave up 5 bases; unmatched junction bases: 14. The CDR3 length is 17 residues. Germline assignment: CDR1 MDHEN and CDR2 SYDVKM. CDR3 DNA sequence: TGTGCCAGCAGTTCAATCTCCGCCGAGCGGGAGGGCCACGAGCAGTACTTC. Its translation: CASSSISAEREGHEQYF.

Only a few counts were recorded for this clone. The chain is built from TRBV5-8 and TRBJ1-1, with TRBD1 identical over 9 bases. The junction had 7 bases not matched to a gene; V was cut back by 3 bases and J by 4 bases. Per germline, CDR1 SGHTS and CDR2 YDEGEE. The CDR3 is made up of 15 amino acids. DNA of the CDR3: TGTGCCAGCAGCTGGGGGACAGGGACTTCCACTGAAGCTTTCTTT. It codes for CASSWGTGTSTEAFF.

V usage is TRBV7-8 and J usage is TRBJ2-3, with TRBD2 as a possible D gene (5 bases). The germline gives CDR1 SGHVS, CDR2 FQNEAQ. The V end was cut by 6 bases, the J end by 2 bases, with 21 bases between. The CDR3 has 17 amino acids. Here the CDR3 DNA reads TGTGCCAGCAGATATGGGAGACCCTCTCGGGCCACAGATACGCAGTATTTT. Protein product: CASRYGRPSRATDTQYF.